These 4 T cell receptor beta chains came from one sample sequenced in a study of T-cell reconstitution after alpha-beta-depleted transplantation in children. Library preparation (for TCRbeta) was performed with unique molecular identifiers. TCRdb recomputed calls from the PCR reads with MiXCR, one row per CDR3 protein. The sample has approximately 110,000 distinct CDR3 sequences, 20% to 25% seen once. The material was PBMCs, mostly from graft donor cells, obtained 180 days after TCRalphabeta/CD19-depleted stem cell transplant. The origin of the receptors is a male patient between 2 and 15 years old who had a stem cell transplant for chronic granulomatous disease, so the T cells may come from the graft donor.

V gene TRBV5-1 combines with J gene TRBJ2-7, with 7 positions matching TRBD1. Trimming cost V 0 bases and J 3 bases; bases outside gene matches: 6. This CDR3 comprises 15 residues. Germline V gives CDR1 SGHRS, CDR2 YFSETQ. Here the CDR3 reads CASSLVQGEIYEQYF. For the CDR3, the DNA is TGCGCCAGCAGCTTGGTGCAGGGGGAAATCTACGAGCAGTACTTC. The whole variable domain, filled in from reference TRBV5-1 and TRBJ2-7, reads KAGVTQTPRYLIKTRGQQVTLSCSPISGHRSVSWYQQTPGQGLQFLFEYFSETQRNKGNFPGRFSGRQFSNSRSEMNVSTLELGDSALYLCASSLVQGEIYEQYFGPGTRLTVT.

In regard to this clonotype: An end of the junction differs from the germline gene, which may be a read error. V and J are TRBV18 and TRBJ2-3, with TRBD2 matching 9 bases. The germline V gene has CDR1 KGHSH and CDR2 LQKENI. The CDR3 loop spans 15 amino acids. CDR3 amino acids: CASSGSSGDTHTQYF. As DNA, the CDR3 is TGTGCCAGCTCTGGGTCTAGCGGGGACACACATACGCAGTATTTT.

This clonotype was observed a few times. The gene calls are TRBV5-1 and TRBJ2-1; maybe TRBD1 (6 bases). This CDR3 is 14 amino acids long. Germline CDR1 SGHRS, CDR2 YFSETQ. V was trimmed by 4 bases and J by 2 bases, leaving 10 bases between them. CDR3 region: CASSPTGPYNEQFF. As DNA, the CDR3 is TGCGCCAGCAGCCCGACAGGTCCCTACAATGAGCAGTTCTTC.

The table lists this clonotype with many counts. In DNA form, the CDR3 reads TGCAGTGCTACAAGGACAGGGAGAACAGATACGCAGTATTTT. This gives the protein CSATRTGRTDTQYF. The genes are TRBV20-1 and TRBJ2-3; 8 bases match TRBD1. Germline trimming cut 4 bases from V and 3 bases from J; bases unmatched to any gene: 6. CDR1 is DFQATT, CDR2 SNEGSKA, per germline (reference sequence). This CDR3 contains 14 residues.